The sequence of this T cell receptor beta chain was determined in a study of shared clonotypes between healthy human individuals. Whole-study findings and limits: Sequencing depth was expected to affect clonotype sharing among donors. Around 5% of naive CD4 clonotypes were shared across a handful of donors.

Notes on this clone: What it binds is unknown.

This CDR3 contains 16 residues. V was trimmed by 0 bases and J by 4 bases, leaving 16 bases between them. Germline CDR1 reads SGHDT; CDR2 reads YYEEEE. Data came from immunoSEQ multiplex PCR; TCRdb stores just in-frame clones and leaves some out. The sample lists 2,500,000 or so clones, 93% occurring once. Naive CD45RA+ and memory CD45RA-negative subsets were split from CD4+ cells. The sequence derives from a man between 18 and 29 years old in good health. Some clones in this sample may be carry-over from other donors' samples. Sequencing was done on a sample of naive CD4+ T cells from PBMCs. Regarding subset: CD45RA+ positively selected. This sequence joins TRBV5-6 and TRBJ2-5; D possibly uses TRBD1 or TRBD2 (6 bases each). CDR3 sequence reads: CASSLGPLEGGETQYF. The DNA for the CDR3 is TGTGCCAGCAGCTTGGGGCCCCTTGAGGGGGGAGAGACCCAGTACTTC.